The rows below give T cell receptor beta chains drawn from one sample of a study of T cell responses to AZD1222 COVID-19 vaccine. Assay used: immunoSEQ multiplex PCR; TCRdb lists only in-frame clones, some missing. The sample lists approximately 150,000 clones; approximately 90% were seen once. Specimen: peripheral blood, collected on day 0 of MenACWY control vaccination. The receptors come from an adult in good health. Both conserved end residues are part of each CDR3. D genes are given only for firm matches. Clone size is given for some rows only: seen once, a few or many times, or a class if the clone is expanded.

j_gene,v_gene,abundance,d_gene,CDR3nt,CDR3aa
TRBJ2-3,TRBV6-1,.,.,TGTGCCAGCAAACCCGACGATCAGGGATCAGATACGCAGTATTTT,CASKPDDQGSDTQYF
TRBJ1-1,TRBV10-3,.,TRBD1,TGTGCCATCAGTGGGGACAGGGATATCGCTGAAGCTTTCTTT,CAISGDRDIAEAFF
TRBJ2-7,TRBV11-1,.,TRBD1,TGTGCCAGCAGCAAGGGGGACAGATACTCCTACGAGCAGTACTTC,CASSKGDRYSYEQYF
TRBJ2-1,TRBV24-1,.,TRBD2,TGTGCCACCAGTGATTTAGGGACTAGCGGGCCTTCCTACAATGAGCAGTTCTTC,CATSDLGTSGPSYNEQFF
TRBJ2-2,TRBV19,few,TRBD2,TGTGCCAGTAGCCGGGGACTAGCGGAAAACACCGGGGAGCTGTTTTTT,CASSRGLAENTGELFF
TRBJ1-2,TRBV29-1,.,.,TGCAGCGTTTCAGGTAGCGACTATGGCTACACCTTC,CSVSGSDYGYTF
TRBJ2-2,TRBV4-3,.,.,TGCGCCAGCAGCCAAGTCAGAGGGGGCACCGGGGAGCTGTTTTTT,CASSQVRGGTGELFF
TRBJ1-5,TRBV7-9,.,.,TGTGCCAGCAGCGCTTCTGCGGGGGCGAATCAGCCCCAGCATTTT,CASSASAGANQPQHF
TRBJ1-2,TRBV10-3,.,.,TGTGCCATCAGTGATAAGGCAGTCCCCCCTACCTTC,CAISDKAVPPTF
TRBJ2-1,TRBV19,.,TRBD2,TGTGCCAGTAGCCCCCTAGCGGGAGTAGGCAATGAGCAGTTCTTC,CASSPLAGVGNEQFF
TRBJ2-3,TRBV7-7,.,.,TGTGCTAGCAGCTTAGGGAGAAGTAGCATCAGCACAGATACGCAGTATTTT,CASSLGRSSISTDTQYF
TRBJ1-6,TRBV27,once,.,TGTGCCAGCAGTTTTCAAGGCGGCGTTGGGTTAGCTCCGGTAGATTCACCCCTCCACTTT,CASSFQGGVGLAPVDSPLHF
TRBJ2-5,TRBV5-1,.,TRBD2,TGCGCCAGCAGCCTTCGGACTAGCGGGAGGGCCGGAGAGACCCAGTACTTC,CASSLRTSGRAGETQYF
TRBJ1-5,TRBV6-5,.,.,TGTGCCAGCACCTGGGGGGCTCTCAATCAGCCCCAGCATTTT,CASTWGALNQPQHF
TRBJ1-6,TRBV3-1/TRBV3-2,.,.,TGTGCCAGCAGCCTTTGGGATTCACCCCTCCACTTT,CASSLWDSPLHF
TRBJ2-1,TRBV7-2,.,TRBD2,TGTGCCAGCAGCTTAGGGGGACTAGCGGACAATGAGCAGTTCTTC,CASSLGGLADNEQFF
TRBJ2-6,TRBV6-5,.,TRBD1,TGTGCCAGCAGTTACTTCCAGGGGGCTGGGGCCAACGTCCTGACTTTC,CASSYFQGAGANVLTF
TRBJ1-3,TRBV6-2/TRBV6-3,.,.,TGTGCCAGCAGTTTCGGACAGCTTGGAAACACCATATATTTT,CASSFGQLGNTIYF
TRBJ2-7,TRBV5-1,.,.,TGCGCCAGCAGCTTACAGGGTAAATCCTACGAGCAGTACTTC,CASSLQGKSYEQYF
TRBJ1-5,TRBV29-1,.,.,TGCAGCGCATCCTTGGATAGCAATCAGCCCCAGCATTTT,CSASLDSNQPQHF
TRBJ2-6,TRBV7-2,.,TRBD2,TGTGCCAGCAGTACCTCCGCTAGCGGGAGGGGCTCTGGGGCCAACGTCCTGACTTTC,CASSTSASGRGSGANVLTF
TRBJ2-5,TRBV12-3/TRBV12-4,.,.,TGTGCCAGCAGTTCGCCGACCCAGTACTTC,CASSSPTQYF
TRBJ1-2,TRBV12-3/TRBV12-4,.,.,TGTGCCAGCAGTGAAGGGGTTGGCTACACCTTC,CASSEGVGYTF
TRBJ2-1,TRBV24-1,.,.,TGTGCCACCAGTGATTTGCACGGGGCCTACAATGAGCAGTTCTTC,CATSDLHGAYNEQFF
TRBJ2-3,TRBV27,.,TRBD2,TGTGCCAGCAGTCTAGCGGAGAGGAGCACAGATACGCAGTATTTT,CASSLAERSTDTQYF
TRBJ1-3,TRBV9,.,.,TGTGCCAGCAGCGTAGAGGGGAGCGCCATATATTTT,CASSVEGSAIYF